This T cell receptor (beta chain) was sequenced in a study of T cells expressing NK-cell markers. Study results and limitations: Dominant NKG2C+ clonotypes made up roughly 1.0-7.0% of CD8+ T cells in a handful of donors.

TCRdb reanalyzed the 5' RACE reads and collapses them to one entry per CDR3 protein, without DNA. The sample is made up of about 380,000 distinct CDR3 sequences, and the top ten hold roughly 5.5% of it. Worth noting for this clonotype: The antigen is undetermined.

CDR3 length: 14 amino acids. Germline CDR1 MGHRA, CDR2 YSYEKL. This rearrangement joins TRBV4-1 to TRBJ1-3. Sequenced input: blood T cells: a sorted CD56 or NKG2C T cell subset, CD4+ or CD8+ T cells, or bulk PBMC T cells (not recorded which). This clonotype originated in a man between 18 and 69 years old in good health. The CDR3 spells CASSQDNSGNTIYF.